Presented here are 22 T cell receptor beta chains from one specimen sequenced in a study of beta chain features in type 1 diabetes. The study's findings and limits: Patients with Type 1 diabetes showed moderately but significantly shorter TCRB CDR3s in all four CD4+ subsets.

Every bit of the isolated RNA underwent reverse transcription, so sequencing read expressed TCRB transcripts. Only in-frame clones appear in the TCRdb table, and some are missing; sequencing was by immunoSEQ multiplex PCR. The sample contains 300,000 to 350,000 clones, approximately 13% of which appear only once. Their antigens are not known. Sequenced: naive CD4+ T cells from blood. The source is a woman younger than 30 with type 1 diabetes.

The table lists this clone with a few counts. The sample has other DNA sequences that encode this CDR3 too. The chain employs TRBV7-9 and TRBJ2-7; 11 bases are shared with TRBD2. Per the germline V gene, CDR1 is SEHNR and CDR2 is FQNEAQ (reference sequence). J gave up 3 bases and V 1 base, and 2 bases lay outside the gene matches. This CDR3 has 15 amino acids. The CDR3 nucleotides are TGTGCCAGCAGCTTAGGGGGACTAGCGGACTACGAGCAGTACGTC. Encoded protein: CASSLGGLADYEQYV.

The chain combines TRBV29-1 with TRBJ2-5; 12 bases line up with TRBD2. The CDR3 covers 16 residues. Germline V gene lookup returns CDR1 SQVTM and CDR2 ANQGSEA. J was trimmed by 2 bases and V by 6 bases; bases with no gene match: 10. In DNA, the CDR3 is TGCAGCGTCCCTCGGCTAGCGGGAGGGCCTCAAGAGACCCAGTACTTC. It yields the protein CSVPRLAGGPQETQYF.

This clone has more than one count but fewer than ten. V and J are TRBV11-2 and TRBJ1-1; TRBD1 is a possible D gene (6 bases). V lost 2 bases to trimming and J lost 7 bases, with 8 bases between them. This CDR3 is 12 amino acids long. CDR1 is SGHAT, CDR2 FQNNGV, per germline. Written as DNA, the CDR3 is TGTGCCAGCAGCTTACAGGGGTATGAAGCTTTCTTT. Its translation is CASSLQGYEAFF.

This sequence joins TRBV5-1 and TRBJ2-3; 12 positions agree with TRBD2. Germline lookup yields CDR1 SGHRS and CDR2 YFSETQ. With V trimmed by 4 bases and J by 4 bases, 10 bases remained unmatched. The CDR3 is 17 residues long. The CDR3 loop is CASSPMTSGSGADTQYF. DNA for the CDR3: TGCGCCAGCAGCCCCATGACTAGCGGGAGCGGAGCAGATACGCAGTATTTT.

V and J are TRBV18 and TRBJ1-3; unclear D gene. CDR1 KGHSH and CDR2 LQKENI come from the germline V gene. The CDR3 length is 15 residues. Trimming removed 4 bases from V and 0 bases from J, with 10 bases in between. This chain's CDR3 is CASSLGLLSGNTIYF. CDR3 bases: TGTGCCAGCTCACTCGGACTTCTCTCTGGAAACACCATATATTTT.

Only a few counts were recorded for this clone. The rearrangement joins TRBV30 to TRBJ1-2, with 8 bases matching TRBD1. Germline trimming cut 3 bases from V and 7 bases from J; bases unmatched to any gene: 7. The CDR3 spans 13 residues. Germline V gives CDR1 GTSNPN, CDR2 SVGIG (reference sequence). The DNA of the CDR3 is TGTGCCTGGAGGCCAGGGGGCCGTGGTGGCTACACCTTC. The encoded protein is CAWRPGGRGGYTF.

The chain carries TRBV4-1 and TRBJ2-5; the match to TRBD2 covers 7 bases. Germline V lookup: CDR1 MGHRA, CDR2 YSYEKL. The CDR3 length is 15 residues. V lost 1 base and J lost 7; bases outside the gene matches: 9. CDR3 region: CASSQVGGTPGTQYF. In DNA form, the CDR3 reads TGCGCCAGCAGCCAAGTCGGGGGGACCCCCGGGACCCAGTACTTC.

This clone turned up a few times. This sequence joins TRBV28 and TRBJ1-2; possible D gene TRBD1, 6 bases. The CDR3 consists of 14 residues. Trimming removed 6 bases from V and 3 bases from J, with 14 bases in between. Germline CDR1 MDHEN, CDR2 SYDVKM. CDR3 amino acids: CASRVMTGHYGYTF. The CDR3, as DNA: TGTGCCAGCAGAGTGATGACAGGCCACTATGGCTACACCTTC.

The J gene is TRBJ2-1, the V gene TRBV9; 7 nucleotides agree with TRBD1. V gave up 4 bases and J gave up 0 bases; unmatched junction bases: 7. This CDR3 contains 16 residues. Per the germline V gene, CDR1 is SGDLS and CDR2 is YYNGEE. The CDR3: CASSPSGTASYNEQFF. CDR3 nucleotide sequence: TGTGCCAGCAGCCCATCCGGGACAGCCTCCTACAATGAGCAGTTCTTC.

The sample holds a few counts of this clone. The chain is built from TRBV9 and TRBJ2-5, with a possible D match to TRBD2 (6 bases). Germline V gene data show CDR1 as SGDLS and CDR2 as YYNGEE. V lost 4 bases and J 4 bases, leaving 14 bases between the germline ends. CDR3 size: 14 residues. The CDR3 DNA follows: TGTGCCAGCAGCCCACTGGGGACTGTAGAGACCCAGTACTTC. This sequence encodes CASSPLGTVETQYF.

Only a few counts were recorded for this clone. The chain carries TRBV2 and TRBJ2-4; 7 nucleotides align to TRBD1. This CDR3 is 16 amino acids long. Germline CDR1 is SNHLY and CDR2 is FYNNEI. V was clipped by 5 bases and J by 0 bases; unmatched bases: 7. In DNA form, the CDR3 reads TGTGCCAGCAGTCCAGGACAGGCCGTAGCCAAAAACATTCAGTACTTC. Its translation is CASSPGQAVAKNIQYF.

This clone was recorded a few times. This chain links TRBV5-4 with TRBJ2-3, with 11 bases lining up with TRBD2. Germline V gene lookup returns CDR1 SGHNT and CDR2 YYREEE (reference sequence). This CDR3 spans 16 amino acids. Unmatched junction bases numbered 5, after V lost 4 bases and J lost 1 base. The CDR3: CASSAGLAARTDTQYF. CDR3 sequence (DNA): TGTGCCAGCAGCGCGGGACTAGCGGCACGCACAGATACGCAGTATTTT.

This clone was found a few times. The chain joins TRBV18 to TRBJ2-1; D is ambiguous. Trimming left V 0 bases short and J 6 bases short, with 9 bases between. Per germline, CDR1 KGHSH and CDR2 LQKENI. The CDR3 loop spans 14 amino acids. The CDR3 protein is CASSPPGPPNEQFF. The DNA of the CDR3 is TGTGCCAGCTCACCACCTGGGCCGCCCAATGAGCAGTTCTTC. Full variable domain (rest looked up from reference TRBV18 and TRBJ2-1): NAGVMQNPRHLVRRRGQEARLRCSPMKGHSHVYWYRQLPEEGLKFMVYLQKENIIDESGMPKERFSAEFPKEGPSILRIQQVVRGDSAAYFCASSPPGPPNEQFFGPGTRLTVL.

This chain connects TRBV18 to TRBJ2-1; 8 bases map to TRBD1. Looked up from germline, CDR1 is KGHSH and CDR2 is LQKENI. The CDR3 covers 12 residues. Trimming at V came to 5 bases and at J to 10 bases, leaving 4 bases not matched to a gene. The CDR3 nucleotides are TGTGCCAGCTCAGTTGACAGGGGCGAGCAGTTCTTC. Amino acids: CASSVDRGEQFF.

In this sample, this clone turned up a few times. J is TRBJ1-1 and V is TRBV30, with D hard to call. This CDR3 comprises 14 residues. V was shortened by 5 bases and J by 0 bases, with 13 bases between the two germline ends. Germline CDR1 and CDR2: GTSNPN and SVGIG (reference sequence). In nucleotides, the CDR3 is TGTGCCTGGTCGATCGGGTCTGTGAACACTGAAGCTTTCTTT. It translates to CAWSIGSVNTEAFF.

A few counts support this clone. The chain combines TRBV7-6 with TRBJ1-5; D may be TRBD1 (6 bases). This CDR3 region has 16 residues. V dropped 5 bases and J dropped 5 bases, with 19 bases sitting between them. Germline loops: CDR1 SGHVS, CDR2 FNYEAQ. CDR3 region: CASSPRGDKADQPQHF. DNA of the CDR3: TGTGCCAGCAGCCCACGGGGGGACAAAGCTGATCAGCCCCAGCATTTT. The complete variable domain, with remaining parts taken from reference TRBV7-6 and TRBJ1-5, reads GAGVSQSPRYKVTKRGQDVALRCDPISGHVSLYWYRQALGQGPEFLTYFNYEAQQDKSGLPNDRFSAERPEGSISTLTIQRTEQRDSAMYRCASSPRGDKADQPQHFGDGTRLSIL.

The chain recombines TRBV30 with TRBJ2-3, with 15 bases lining up with TRBD2. The CDR3 runs to 15 residues. J gave up 7 bases and V 3 bases, and 5 bases lay outside the gene matches. Germline lookup yields CDR1 GTSNPN and CDR2 SVGIG (reference sequence). The CDR3: CAWSGTSGRPNTQYF. CDR3 DNA: TGTGCCTGGAGCGGGACTAGCGGGAGGCCCAATACGCAGTATTTT.

This clone appeared a few times. The chain employs TRBV18 and TRBJ2-5; 9 nucleotides line up with TRBD1. The V segment lost 0 bases and the J segment 5 bases; nucleotides outside the gene matches: 4. CDR3 length: 15 residues. The germline CDR1 and CDR2 sequences are KGHSH and LQKENI. The CDR3 coding sequence is TGTGCCAGCTCACCACCTACAGGGGGCTGGGAGACCCAGTACTTC. It specifies CASSPPTGGWETQYF.

To note about this clone: The sample has other DNA sequences that encode this CDR3 too. The chain uses TRBV18 and TRBJ2-7; 10 bases line up with TRBD1. The CDR3 runs to 15 residues. Germline V lookup: CDR1 KGHSH, CDR2 LQKENI. Trimming at V came to 3 bases and at J to 5 bases, leaving 7 bases not matched to a gene. This CDR3 reads CASSPTGQGFHEQYF. The CDR3 coding sequence is TGTGCCAGCTCACCGACGGGACAGGGGTTCCACGAGCAGTACTTC.

This clone was detected only once. The rearrangement links TRBV6-5 to TRBJ2-1; D might be TRBD1 (5 bases). The germline gives CDR1 MNHEY, CDR2 SVGAGI. The CDR3 loop spans 14 amino acids. Trimming took 4 bases from V and 1 from J, leaving 8 bases between them. In nucleotides, the CDR3 is TGTGCCAGCAGTTGGGCAGGGTCCTACAATGAGCAGTTCTTC. Its translation is CASSWAGSYNEQFF.

This clone came up a few times. The genes are TRBV30 and TRBJ2-1; weak D call: TRBD2 (5 bases). V lost 1 base and J lost 3, with 13 bases in between. The CDR3 has 15 amino acids. Germline assignment: CDR1 GTSNPN and CDR2 SVGIG (reference sequence). CDR3 DNA sequence: TGTGCCTGGAGTGGACGAGCGGACCTCTACAATGAGCAGTTCTTC. It is translated as CAWSGRADLYNEQFF.

This chain links TRBV5-1 with TRBJ2-3; TRBD2 matches at 11 bases. V dropped 2 bases and J dropped 5; count of bases not matched to a gene: 4. The length of the CDR3 is 15 residues. Germline-derived CDR1 and CDR2 are SGHRS and YFSETQ. CDR3 region: CASSFTSGSVDTQYF. CDR3 in DNA: TGCGCCAGCAGCTTTACTAGCGGGAGTGTAGATACGCAGTATTTT.